This is a list of T cell receptor beta chains from one sample in a study of T-cell memory formation after mild COVID-19. TCRdb reanalysed the 5' RACE reads using MiXCR and keeps one entry per CDR3 protein. The sample contains fewer than 650,000 distinct CDR3 sequences, around 15% of which appear only once. Sequenced: PBMCs or a T cell subset sorted from them (not recorded which). These receptors were collected from an adult woman who had mild COVID-19 (a few samples of this study predate the infection). Cell type and time point are not known. Both conserved end residues are part of each CDR3. The D gene is left open where the match is weak. Expanded clones are given a class, and other clones once, few, many or no size at all.

>TRBJ2-7|NA|TRBV4-2|TRBD2
TGTGCCAGCAGCCGAGAAACTAGCGCCTCCTACGAGCAGTACTTC
CASSRETSASYEQYF
>TRBJ2-7|few|TRBV7-3|NA
TGTGCCAGCAGCTTAGGCGGGTCATTTCGGGACGAGCAGTACTTC
CASSLGGSFRDEQYF
>TRBJ2-1|many|TRBV5-5|TRBD2
TGTGCCAGCAGCTTGTATCGCGGGAGGGCCGCTATAATGAGCTCCTACAATGAGCAGTTCTTC
CASSLYRGRAAIMSSYNEQFF
>TRBJ2-3|NA|TRBV7-8|TRBD2
TGTGCCAGCAGCTTGGAGACTAGCGGGAGTTACTTGGATACGCAGTATTTT
CASSLETSGSYLDTQYF
>TRBJ1-4|NA|TRBV5-1|NA
TGCGCCAGCAGCAAGGACAGATTAGGTGAAAAACTGTTTTTT
CASSKDRLGEKLFF
>TRBJ2-7|NA|TRBV27|NA
TGTGCCAGCAGTTTAGGACTACCAACATACGAGCAGTACTTC
CASSLGLPTYEQYF
>TRBJ2-1|few|TRBV7-9|NA
TGTGCCAGCCCGGATGAGCAGTTCTTC
CASPDEQFF
>TRBJ1-5|few|TRBV5-5|TRBD1
TGTGCCAGCAGCTTCCGTACAGGGGCGGGGAGCAATCAGCCCCAGCATTTT
CASSFRTGAGSNQPQHF
>TRBJ2-1|few|TRBV7-9|TRBD2
TGTGCCAGCAGCCCATGGCGGGAGGGCCGGTACAATGAGCAGTTCTTC
CASSPWREGRYNEQFF
>TRBJ2-1|NA|TRBV4-1|TRBD2
TGCGCCAGCAGCCAAGATTCGCGGCTAGCGGGGGTTGAGCAGTTCTTC
CASSQDSRLAGVEQFF
>TRBJ2-7|NA|TRBV7-2|TRBD2
TGTGCCAGCAGCCCGCATAGCGGGAGGTCCTCCTACGAGCAGTACTTC
CASSPHSGRSSYEQYF
>TRBJ2-1|NA|TRBV10-3|TRBD2
TGTGCCATCAGTGAGTCTCTAGCGGGGGGCTACAATGAGCAGTTCTTC
CAISESLAGGYNEQFF
>TRBJ2-7|few|TRBV12-3/TRBV12-4|NA
TGTGCCAGCAGTTTCACACGGACCGATGGCTACGAGCAGTACTTC
CASSFTRTDGYEQYF
>TRBJ1-6|few|TRBV15|TRBD1
TGTGCCACCAGCCCTCAGTACCCGGGACAGGGAGGTAATTCACCCCTCCACTTT
CATSPQYPGQGGNSPLHF
>TRBJ2-1|NA|TRBV20-1|NA
TGCAGTGCTTCAACCCCCCGGGGGCAAGAGCAGTTCTTC
CSASTPRGQEQFF
>TRBJ1-1|few|TRBV7-8|NA
TGTGCCAGCAGCTTAGCGGAATCCGGGTGGGGCACTGAAGCTTTCTTT
CASSLAESGWGTEAFF
>TRBJ2-7|few|TRBV11-2|NA
TGTGCCAGCAGCTCGAAAAGGGACCGGGCCCGAGTGTCCTACGAGCAGTACTTC
CASSSKRDRARVSYEQYF
>TRBJ1-4|NA|TRBV5-1|NA
TGCGCCAGCTCGGACGGCGCAACTAATGAAAAACTGTTTTTT
CASSDGATNEKLFF
>TRBJ2-2|few|TRBV20-1|NA
TGCAGTGCTGAGTCCGGGGAGCTGTTTTTT
CSAESGELFF
>TRBJ2-1|NA|TRBV7-6|TRBD2
TGTGCCAGCAGCTTATTATGGCAGCGGGGGGGCCTGCGAAATGAGCAGTTCTTC
CASSLLWQRGGLRNEQFF
>TRBJ1-2|NA|TRBV29-1|NA
TGCAGCGCTGATCATAGTAACTATGGCTACACCTTC
CSADHSNYGYTF
>TRBJ2-3|many|TRBV5-1|TRBD1
TGCGCCAGCAGCCTCTCAAGACAGGGGGCGATCACAGATACGCAGTATTTT
CASSLSRQGAITDTQYF
>TRBJ1-2|few|TRBV27|NA
TGTGCCAGCAGTTTATCACTTACGGGCCTTAACTATGGCTACACCTTC
CASSLSLTGLNYGYTF
>TRBJ2-1|few|TRBV7-9|NA
TGTGCCAGCAGCCTCAAGATGGACGGAACCTACAATGAGCAGTTCTTC
CASSLKMDGTYNEQFF
>TRBJ1-1|few|TRBV6-2/TRBV6-3|NA
TGTGCCAGCAGACAACGAACCGGGATCATGAACACTGAAGCTTTCTTT
CASRQRTGIMNTEAFF
>TRBJ1-2|few|TRBV15|NA
TGTGCCACCAGCAGAGCTAGGACCCCCAACTATGGCTACACCTTC
CATSRARTPNYGYTF
>TRBJ1-1|few|TRBV20-1|NA
TGCAGTGCTAGACCCCTAGGCCGGAGGGCGAACACTGAAGCTTTCTTT
CSARPLGRRANTEAFF
>TRBJ2-3|NA|TRBV6-1|TRBD2
TGTGCCAGCAGGCTCCCCCCGGGACTAGCGGTTGGTTTGTTAGATACGCAGTATTTT
CASRLPPGLAVGLLDTQYF
>TRBJ2-1|NA|TRBV7-3|NA
TGTGCCAGCAGCTTAACTGATCAGAGCTCCTACAATGAGCAGTTCTTC
CASSLTDQSSYNEQFF
>TRBJ2-1|many|TRBV7-8|NA
TGTGCCAGCGCTAAATCGGCAGGGGCCTACAATGAGCAGTTCTTC
CASAKSAGAYNEQFF
>TRBJ2-1|few|TRBV20-1|TRBD2
TGCAGTGCTAGCGATTCGGTAGCGGGAACAGTTGAGCAGTTCTTC
CSASDSVAGTVEQFF
>TRBJ1-2|NA|TRBV5-1|TRBD1
TGCGCCAGCAGCCCCATAAGGGGACAGGCAATCTATGGCTACACCTTC
CASSPIRGQAIYGYTF
>TRBJ2-7|few|TRBV4-3|NA
TGCGCCAGCAGCCAAGGGGCAGGGCCTAGGGACGAGCAGTACTTC
CASSQGAGPRDEQYF
>TRBJ2-2|NA|TRBV6-6|NA
TGTGCCAGCAGTTACTCGGTGGAATTGAACACCGGGGAGCTGTTTTTT
CASSYSVELNTGELFF
>TRBJ1-6|NA|TRBV27|NA
TGTGCCAGCAGTCTGACCCCTGACAGGCTATATAATTCACCCCTCCACTTT
CASSLTPDRLYNSPLHF